Listed here are 15 T cell receptor beta chains from one sample, sequenced in a study of post-analysis software for immune sequencing data. The TCR beta cDNA libraries contained unique molecular identifiers. One entry per CDR3 protein, called by TCRdb with MiXCR from the PCR reads. This table has hundreds of thousands of distinct CDR3 sequences, 25% to 30% appearing once. Study-wide points: Controls had lower frequencies than patients of roughly five TRBV segments, which included TRBV5-6, TRBV5-1 and TRBV20-1.

Their recognized antigens are unknown. The sequenced sample was blood. The receptor set was obtained from a girl aged 5 to 17 with multiple sclerosis.

The sample holds a few counts of this clonotype. V usage is TRBV5-4 and J usage is TRBJ2-3; 11 positions match TRBD1. The V and J ends lost 2 bases and 1 base, in that order; junction bases with no gene match: 3. Germline V gene lookup returns CDR1 SGHNT and CDR2 YYREEE (reference sequence). This CDR3 is built from 16 residues. The chain's CDR3 is CASSFRTGGGTDTQYF. The CDR3 DNA reads as TGTGCCAGCAGCTTCCGGACAGGGGGCGGCACAGATACGCAGTATTTT.

The gene calls are TRBV2 and TRBJ2-3; possible D gene TRBD1, 5 bases. The CDR3 is made up of 13 amino acids. Trimming took 8 bases from V and 5 from J, leaving 14 bases between them. Germline V lookup: CDR1 SNHLY, CDR2 FYNNEI. This CDR3 is CASYGRAVDTQYF. As DNA, the CDR3 is TGTGCCAGCTACGGCAGGGCGGTAGATACGCAGTATTTT.

The V and J genes are TRBV11-2 and TRBJ2-1; D gene uncertain. CDR1 and CDR2 (germline): SGHAT, FQNNGV. The CDR3 loop spans 13 amino acids. The V end lost 3 bases, the J end lost 7 bases, and 10 bases lay between the germline ends. CDR3 DNA: TGTGCCAGCAGCTTTAAATGGGCTAATGAGCAGTTCTTC. This sequence encodes CASSFKWANEQFF.

This chain links TRBV29-1 with TRBJ1-2, with D possibly matching TRBD1 (5 bases). V lost 0 bases and J lost 8, with 25 bases in between. The CDR3 is made up of 17 amino acids. The V gene's germline CDR1 is SQVTM and CDR2 ANQGSEA. The CDR3 reads CSVEDRTQAMESFGYTF. DNA for the CDR3: TGCAGCGTTGAAGATCGTACACAGGCCATGGAGAGTTTCGGCTACACCTTC.

The chain recombines TRBV12-3 or TRBV12-4 with TRBJ2-1; the match to TRBD2 covers 8 bases. The junction had 9 bases not matched to a gene; V was cut back by 8 bases and J by 6 bases. The CDR3 spans 14 residues. The CDR3 DNA follows: TGTGCCAGCTCCCTCGGGGGGGACTTCAATGAGCAGTTCTTC. Translation gives CASSLGGDFNEQFF.

V gene TRBV27 combines with J gene TRBJ2-2, with 10 bases aligning to TRBD2. The length of the CDR3 is 15 residues. After removal of 6 bases from V and 2 bases from J, the junction contained 3 bases not matched to a gene. Looked up from germline, CDR1 is MNHEY and CDR2 is SMNVEV (reference sequence). The CDR3 is CASRGLAVNTGELFF. The CDR3 DNA is TGTGCCAGCAGAGGACTAGCGGTAAACACCGGGGAGCTGTTTTTT.

On this clonotype itself: The junction departs from the called germline gene at one end, perhaps through a read error. CDR3 nucleotides: TGTGCCAGCAGTGAAGGCCCGGGGGCCGTCACAGATACGCGGTATTTT. Protein: CASSEGPGAVTDTRYF. The genes are TRBV6-1 and TRBJ2-3; D may be TRBD1 or TRBD2 (6 bases each). Germline V gene data show CDR1 as MNHNS and CDR2 as SASEGT. CDR3 length equals 16 residues.

V is TRBV29-1 and J is TRBJ1-4; 8 nucleotides line up with TRBD1. Germline V lookup: CDR1 SQVTM, CDR2 ANQGSEA. The V and J ends lost 7 bases and 8 bases, in that order; junction bases with no gene match: 9. The CDR3 sequence is 13 residues long. The CDR3 DNA reads as TGCAGCGCCCGAACAGGGGGGCGGGAAAAACTGTTTTTT. Protein: CSARTGGREKLFF.

In this sample, this clonotype turned up a few times. At one boundary the junction diverges from the germline segment, which might be a read error. The rearrangement uses TRBV7-9 and TRBJ2-7; 7 bases agree with TRBD1. The DNA end is more similar to TRBJ2-5, so the J call may be wrong. CDR1 and CDR2 from the germline V gene are SEHNR and FQNEAQ (reference sequence). The CDR3 length is 14 residues. The CDR3 DNA follows: TGTACCAGCAGCTTAGCAACAGGGGCAGAGACCCAGTACTTC. The encoded protein is CTSSLATGAETQYF.

V gene TRBV6-5 combines with J gene TRBJ2-7, with D tentatively TRBD2 (6 bases). The germline V gene encodes CDR1 MNHEY and CDR2 SVGAGI. Trimming cost V 5 bases and J 4 bases, with 15 bases left between them. The CDR3 contains 14 residues. CDR3 sequence (DNA): TGTGCCAGCAGTACCCCGGGACTGCCGTACGAGCAGTACTTC. Protein: CASSTPGLPYEQYF.

The chain has TRBV7-2 and TRBJ1-1; D is ambiguous. V lost 5 bases, J lost 5 bases, and 12 bases lay in between. The CDR3 spans 13 residues. Germline CDR1 reads SGHTA; CDR2 reads FQGNSA. CDR3 region: CASSLNAGTEAFF. The CDR3 DNA sequence: TGTGCCAGCAGCCTGAATGCGGGGACTGAAGCTTTCTTT.

The rearrangement joins TRBV15 to TRBJ2-5; D remains ambiguous. Germline CDR1 and CDR2: LNHNV and YYDKDF (reference sequence). Trimming took off 0 bases at V and 4 bases at J, with 9 bases between the two ends. The CDR3 has 14 amino acids. The DNA for the CDR3 is TGTGCCACCAGCAGAGATTTGTCCAGAGAGACCCAGTACTTC. This translates into CATSRDLSRETQYF. The whole variable domain, remainder taken from reference TRBV15 and TRBJ2-5, is DAMVIQNPRYQVTQFGKPVTLSCSQTLNHNVMYWYQQKSSQAPKLLFHYYDKDFNNEADTPDNFQSRRPNTSFCFLDIRSPGLGDTAMYLCATSRDLSRETQYFGPGTRLLVL.

In this sample, this clonotype turned up a few times. The chain uses TRBV12-3 or TRBV12-4 and TRBJ2-4, with TRBD1 identical over 10 bases. The J call is uncertain, as TRBJ2-7 better fits the DNA end. The CDR3 covers 14 residues. The CDR3 bases are TGTGCCAGCAGTAAAGGGACAGGGGACTACGAGCAGTACTTC. This codes for CASSKGTGDYEQYF.

V and J are TRBV5-1 and TRBJ1-1; possible D gene TRBD1, 5 bases. V lost 4 bases and J 3 bases, leaving 13 bases between the germline ends. Germline CDR1 is SGHRS and CDR2 is YFSETQ. There are 14 residues in the CDR3. As DNA, the CDR3 is TGCGCCAGCAGCGGCTGGGGGAGTGACACTGAAGCTTTCTTT. The encoded protein is CASSGWGSDTEAFF.

The rearrangement links TRBV7-2 to TRBJ1-1, with D possibly TRBD1 on 5 matching bases. V lost 0 bases, J lost 5 bases, and 16 bases lay in between. The CDR3 is 16 amino acids. The germline CDR1 and CDR2 sequences are SGHTA and FQGNSA. The CDR3 DNA is TGTGCCAGCAGCTTAGCTACAGGCAGACGAGGGACTGAAGCTTTCTTT. This codes for CASSLATGRRGTEAFF.